This TCR beta chain was captured by sequencing in a study of blood T cell repertoires in COVID-19. Study background: The origin of the acute and convalescent COVID-19 samples was the United States, Italy and Spain. PBMCs, B-cell-depleted T cells, or T cells provided the cDNA or gDNA that made up the material.

This CDR3 has 15 residues. Germline V gene data show CDR1 as MNHEY and CDR2 as SMNVEV (reference sequence). V shed 5 bases, J shed 6 bases, and the junction held 6 bases outside the gene matches. In the source study's methods: Counts of nucleated cells, estimated from reference gene primer amplification, were obtained. Clones were read by immunoSEQ multiplex PCR, and TCRdb kept only the in-frame ones, dropping some. V, J and clone size reflect that table, while D and trimming were determined from the DNA. Counted here are some 250,000 clones, roughly four fifths occurring once; the ten biggest clones make up roughly 9.6%.

This rearrangement joins TRBV27 to TRBJ2-7, with TRBD2 matching 14 bases. This TCR derives from a woman older than 75 with acute or convalescent COVID-19. The specimen was peripheral blood. The CDR3: CASSPRTSGGREQYF. DNA of the CDR3: TGTGCCAGCAGTCCGCGGACTAGCGGGGGGCGCGAGCAGTACTTC.